The 17 T cell receptor beta chains in this list originate from one sample, sequenced in a study of OX40 agonist ivuxolimab in advanced cancers. Only in-frame clones appear in the TCRdb table, and some are missing; sequencing was by immunoSEQ multiplex PCR. The repertoire holds over 65,000 clones, with 84% as singletons. This material consisted of CD4+ or CD8+ T cells sorted from blood, taken in a trial of the OX40 agonist ivuxolimab. These receptors all come from an adult with an advanced solid tumor such as melanoma, head and neck, liver or kidney cancer.

This chain connects TRBV19 to TRBJ1-1; tentative D call: TRBD1 (6 bases). This CDR3 comprises 16 residues. Germline V lookup: CDR1 LNHDA, CDR2 SQIVND (reference sequence). Trimming cost V 5 bases and J 2 bases, with 18 bases left between them. The CDR3 loop is CASSQAPGRGNTEAFF. Written as DNA, the CDR3 is TGTGCCAGTAGTCAGGCCCCCGGCAGGGGAAACACTGAAGCTTTCTTT.

The chain couples TRBV15 to TRBJ1-5, with D unresolved. CDR1 LNHNV and CDR2 YYDKDF come from the germline V gene (reference sequence). CDR3 length: 14 residues. Trimming removed 6 bases at V and 0 bases at J, with 9 bases between. The CDR3 DNA reads as TGTGCCACCAGTTTGGGTTATAGCAATCAGCCCCAGCATTTT. Translated, it gives CATSLGYSNQPQHF. Full variable domain (rest looked up from reference TRBV15 and TRBJ1-5): DAMVIQNPRYQVTQFGKPVTLSCSQTLNHNVMYWYQQKSSQAPKLLFHYYDKDFNNEADTPDNFQSRRPNTSFCFLDIRSPGLGDTAMYLCATSLGYSNQPQHFGDGTRLSIL.

The J gene is TRBJ2-1, the V gene TRBV30; TRBD1 is a possible D gene (6 bases). Germline assignment: CDR1 GTSNPN and CDR2 SVGIG (reference sequence). The ends were cut back, 0 bases at V and 7 bases at J, with 16 bases in the middle. CDR3 length: 15 residues. CDR3 protein: CAWSVLGGALNEQFF. The CDR3 DNA reads as TGTGCCTGGAGTGTACTTGGGGGCGCTTTGAATGAGCAGTTCTTC.

The CDR3 loop reads CAISEVGTRGETQYF. The CDR3 DNA is TGTGCCATCAGTGAAGTTGGGACTAGGGGGGAGACCCAGTACTTC. V is TRBV10-3 and J is TRBJ2-5; 8 positions match TRBD2. This CDR3 contains 15 residues. Germline V gives CDR1 ENHRY, CDR2 SYGVKD. V lost 3 bases to trimming and J lost 5 bases; unmatched junction nucleotides: 8.

This rearrangement joins TRBV23-1 to TRBJ2-4; maybe TRBD1 (6 bases). TRBV23-1 is an ORF for which the function is uncertain. CDR3 length: 17 amino acids. V was pared by 3 bases and J by 1 base, with 16 bases between. This CDR3 is CASSHQYRVSAKNIQYF. The CDR3 DNA reads TGCGCCAGCAGTCATCAATACAGGGTGTCGGCCAAAAACATTCAGTACTTC.

This clone was recorded only once. This chain uses TRBV7-6 with TRBJ2-5; TRBD2 aligns across 8 bases. CDR1 and CDR2 (germline): SGHVS, FNYEAQ. V was clipped by 5 bases and J by 5 bases; unmatched bases: 13. The CDR3 covers 16 residues. The CDR3 DNA follows: TGTGCCAGCAGCCCCAGACCAGCGGGAGTGGGGGAGACCCAGTACTTC. It yields the protein CASSPRPAGVGETQYF.

J is TRBJ1-4 and V is TRBV7-2; D is possibly TRBD1 (5 bases). Trimming removed 6 bases from V and 3 bases from J, with 11 bases in between. Germline V gene sequence: CDR1 SGHTA, CDR2 FQGNSA. The CDR3 has 14 residues. The CDR3 bases are TGTGCCAGCAGTTCTGGGGGGGCTAATGAAAAACTGTTTTTT. This gives the protein CASSSGGANEKLFF.

The chain carries TRBV6-5 and TRBJ2-5; 7 nucleotides agree with TRBD1. The V segment lost 2 bases and the J segment 5 bases; nucleotides outside the gene matches: 5. The CDR3 has 14 amino acids. Germline V lookup: CDR1 MNHEY, CDR2 SVGAGI. CDR3 coding DNA: TGTGCCAGCAGTTACCCGGACAGGCTGGAGACCCAGTACTTC. It specifies CASSYPDRLETQYF.

CDR3: CASSPPVRREGYEQYF. For the CDR3, the DNA is TGTGCCAGCTCACCTCCGGTGAGGCGGGAGGGCTACGAGCAGTACTTC. The V call is TRBV18, the J call TRBJ2-7, with 9 bases aligning to TRBD2. J gave up 3 bases and V 3 bases, and 9 bases lay outside the gene matches. CDR3 length equals 16 residues. Germline CDR1 is KGHSH and CDR2 is LQKENI. The variable domain in full, with the rest retrieved from reference TRBV18 and TRBJ2-7, is NAGVMQNPRHLVRRRGQEARLRCSPMKGHSHVYWYRQLPEEGLKFMVYLQKENIIDESGMPKERFSAEFPKEGPSILRIQQVVRGDSAAYFCASSPPVRREGYEQYFGPGTRLTVT.

The V gene is TRBV25-1, the J gene TRBJ2-3; TRBD2 aligns across 12 bases. V shed 2 bases and J 9 bases; nucleotides not matched to a gene: 6. The CDR3 runs 15 residues. Per germline, CDR1 MGHDK and CDR2 SYGVNS. CDR3 sequence reads: CASSERTSGMRTQYF. DNA of the CDR3: TGTGCCAGCAGTGAACGGACTAGCGGGATGAGAACGCAGTATTTT.

This clone was picked up a small number of times. CDR3 DNA sequence: TGTGCCAGCAGTCAACCTGGGATTGACGAGCAGTACTTC. This translates into CASSQPGIDEQYF. The chain uses TRBV7-2 and TRBJ2-7, with unresolved D. The V end lost 6 bases, the J end lost 5 bases, and 14 bases lay between the germline ends. Germline V CDR1 and CDR2: SGHTA, FQGNSA. This CDR3 is 13 amino acids long.

V usage is TRBV9 and J usage is TRBJ2-2; D is unresolved. Trimming removed 4 bases from V and 3 bases from J, with 4 bases in between. The germline V gene encodes CDR1 SGDLS and CDR2 YYNGEE. The CDR3 has 12 residues. The CDR3: CASSPHTGELFF. The CDR3 DNA is TGTGCCAGCAGCCCCCACACCGGGGAGCTGTTTTTT.

The chain combines TRBV7-3 with TRBJ2-5; 10 bases are a match to TRBD1. V shed 4 bases and J 0 bases; nucleotides not matched to a gene: 5. CDR1 is SGHTA and CDR2 is FQGTGA in the germline V gene. The CDR3 is made up of 16 amino acids. DNA of the CDR3: TGTGCCAGCAGCTGGGCGGGACAGGGGAACCAAGAGACCCAGTACTTC. This translates into CASSWAGQGNQETQYF.

The chain combines TRBV30 with TRBJ2-3, with D uncertain. Trimming stripped 0 bases from V and 5 bases from J, with 9 bases between. The CDR3 totals 13 residues. From germline, CDR1 is GTSNPN and CDR2 SVGIG (reference sequence). Here the CDR3 reads CAWSVILGDTQYF. CDR3 in DNA: TGTGCCTGGAGTGTAATTTTGGGAGATACGCAGTATTTT.

The chain joins TRBV7-2 to TRBJ1-3, with TRBD1 matching over 10 bases. Germline CDR1 is SGHTA and CDR2 is FQGNSA. V lost 5 bases, J lost 6 bases, and 13 bases stayed unmatched. The CDR3 is 17 amino acids. CDR3 DNA sequence: TGTGCCAGCAGCCCCACATCCGGGACAGGGGTTGCAAACACCATATATTTT. Translated: CASSPTSGTGVANTIYF.

V usage is TRBV29-1 and J usage is TRBJ2-5; 8 bases map to TRBD1. The J segment lost 5 bases and the V segment lost 4 bases, leaving 6 bases of the junction unmatched. The CDR3 contains 13 residues. The germline V gene has CDR1 SQVTM and CDR2 ANQGSEA. The CDR3 loop reads CSVGLYRGETQYF. In nucleotides, the CDR3 is TGCAGCGTTGGACTATACAGGGGGGAGACCCAGTACTTC.

The chain recombines TRBV11-2 with TRBJ2-3; D is unresolved. The germline V gene encodes CDR1 SGHAT and CDR2 FQNNGV. V shed 0 bases and J shed 3 bases, with 7 bases lying between them. The CDR3 extends over 14 amino acids. CDR3 bases: TGTGCCAGCAGCTTAGATCTAATAACAGATACGCAGTATTTT. Translated: CASSLDLITDTQYF.